This T cell receptor beta chain emerged from a study of blood T cell repertoires in COVID-19 (dated by TCRdb to the early 2020s). Regarding the research as a whole: Samples covering the acute and convalescent phases of COVID-19 were provided by collaborators in the United States, Italy and Spain. A freely available public database, intended as a resource for researchers studying the immune response to SARS-CoV-2, is where the repertoires were released. Subjects who had been exposed to COVID-19, were actively infected with it, or had recovered from it provided the deeply sampled blood TCRbeta repertoires that made up the dataset. The material from the prospective study consisted of cDNA or gDNA derived from T cells, B-cell-depleted T cells, or PBMCs. The samples were drawn from the first 160 participants of the ongoing ImmuneRACE study and from 950 to 1,500 subjects provided by 6 global collaborators. Where HLA class I and class II types were available, the types were taken from metadata supplied by the sample provider, not from assay-based typing. Sample metadata almost always included a de-identified subject ID, COVID-19 status, age in years and sex.

TCRbeta CDR3 regions were amplified from genomic DNA by means of the immunoSEQ Assay, a bias-controlled multiplex PCR. As for how the authors treated the data: The number of nucleated cells in each sample was estimated from the amplification of reference gene primers within the assay. Sequence reads were collapsed and filtered to measure the absolute abundance of every unique TCRbeta CDR3 rearrangement. For each sample, productive Simpson clonality was calculated as the square root of Simpson's diversity index over productive rearrangements. TCRdb's version of the immuneACCESS table is confined to in-frame rearrangements and falls short of the full clone set. An unresolved V gene accounts for under half of the shortfall where checked; the remainder is of unknown origin. V and J calls and clone size come straight from that table; D and trimming were deduced from the DNA. Within this sample are approximately 51,000 clones, with more than 85% of them counted one time only. Of the sample, around 5% falls within the top ten clones.

Paper-wide results and their limitations: How much clinical and demographic metadata was included differed by source and by participant, and the metadata was provided uncurated.

With respect to this clone: The clone's antigen remains unknown. No quality values exist for individual bases; no much larger clone is one base distant.

Collaborating institutions collected whole blood in K2EDTA tubes following their own protocols. Collaborator samples were shipped for TCRbeta analysis as frozen whole blood, isolated PBMCs, or DNA extracted from either sample type. The CDR3 numbers 16 residues from cysteine through phenylalanine. Left in the record is the CDR3 DNA by itself, 48 bases read in frame from the first base. CDR1 and CDR2, looked up from the germline V gene, are SGHRS and YFSETQ. At the junction V is shortened by 1 base and J by 2 bases; bases outside the gene matches: 8. The rearrangement combines TRBV5-1 with TRBJ2-7, and 8 bases in between align with TRBD2. The TCR was taken from a man in his forties with active COVID-19. Sequenced sample: peripheral blood. The CDR3 here reads CASSLTPGLGTYEQYF. The DNA is TGCGCCAGCAGCTTGACCCCGGGACTAGGAACCTACGAGCAGTACTTC.